The 26 T cell receptor beta chains reported below all come from one sample, sequenced in a study of identical twins. TCRdb re-analysed the 5' RACE reads in MiXCR, keeping a single row per CDR3 protein. The data hold fewer than 900,000 distinct CDR3 sequences, with about 18% observed a single time. The same data also went into a second study, on T cells expressing NK-cell markers.

Sequences were obtained from PBMCs. Every receptor here comes from a woman aged 18-29 years in good health.

The genes are TRBV12-3 or TRBV12-4 and TRBJ2-5; TRBD2 is a possible D gene (5 bases). This CDR3 contains 12 residues. V gave up 6 bases and J gave up 8 bases, with 13 bases separating them. The CDR3 region has the DNA TGTGCCAGCAGCTCCCAGACTAAAACCCAGTACTTC. Residues: CASSSQTKTQYF.

The rearrangement links TRBV5-1 to TRBJ1-2; TRBD1 matches at 7 bases. Trimming took 4 bases from V and 8 from J; bases not matched to a gene: 17. The CDR3 covers 16 residues. The germline V gene encodes CDR1 SGHRS and CDR2 YFSETQ. As DNA, the CDR3 is TGCGCCAGCAGCCCGTCCCCCCCAGGGGGTGCAGGGGGCTACACCTTC. Amino acid sequence: CASSPSPPGGAGGYTF.

CDR3 sequence: CASSPDGSNYGYTF. The DNA of the CDR3 is TGTGCCAGCAGCCCGGACGGGAGTAACTATGGCTACACCTTC. The chain recombines TRBV7-9 with TRBJ1-2; D not resolved. The germline V and J ends were trimmed by 5 bases and 1 base, with 11 bases remaining between them. CDR3 size: 14 residues. Germline CDR1 reads SEHNR; CDR2 reads FQNEAQ (reference sequence). Supplemented by reference TRBV7-9 and TRBJ1-2, the full variable domain reads DTGVSQNPRHKITKRGQNVTFRCDPISEHNRLYWYRQTLGQGPEFLTYFQNEAQLEKSRLLSDRFSAERPKGSFSTLEIQRTEQGDSAMYLCASSPDGSNYGYTFGSGTRLTVV.

This clonotype was seen more than once but under ten times. The CDR3, as DNA: TGTGCCAGCAGTTCAGTCGCAAGGGGCACTGAAGCTTTCTTT. Amino acids: CASSSVARGTEAFF. V and J are TRBV6-5 and TRBJ1-1, with D perhaps TRBD1 (5 bases). Germline CDR1 MNHEY, CDR2 SVGAGI. CDR3 size: 14 residues. V was trimmed by 4 bases and J by 4 bases, leaving 13 bases between them.

This clonotype has only a few counts. The chain is built from TRBV7-2 and TRBJ1-6, with TRBD1 as a possible D gene (5 bases). Trimming stripped 4 bases from V and 9 bases from J, with 19 bases between. The germline gives CDR1 SGHTA, CDR2 FQGNSA. There are 16 residues in the CDR3. CDR3 residues: CASSSLGRTLPSPLHF. CDR3 coding DNA: TGTGCCAGCAGCTCGTTGGGACGCACCTTACCTTCACCCCTCCACTTT.

V gene TRBV15 combines with J gene TRBJ2-7, with 9 bases lining up with TRBD2. Germline lookup yields CDR1 LNHNV and CDR2 YYDKDF (reference sequence). J was trimmed by 7 bases and V by 8 bases; bases with no gene match: 9. The CDR3 is made up of 13 amino acids. CDR3 protein: CATRGAGGLEQYF. For the CDR3, the DNA is TGTGCCACCCGAGGGGCGGGAGGGCTGGAGCAGTACTTC.

A few counts support this clonotype. This sequence joins TRBV13 and TRBJ1-1; D not resolved. The CDR3 contains 15 residues. Trimming removed 2 bases at V and 1 base at J, with 11 bases between. Germline assignment: CDR1 PRHDT and CDR2 FYEKMQ (reference sequence). The CDR3 bases are TGTGCCAGCAGCTTACGTACCGTTCGGAACACTGAAGCTTTCTTT. Protein sequence: CASSLRTVRNTEAFF.

The V and J genes are TRBV18 and TRBJ1-5; no definite D call. The CDR3 is 12 residues long. The V end was cut by 6 bases, the J end by 5 bases, with 8 bases between. Germline V gene data show CDR1 as KGHSH and CDR2 as LQKENI. CDR3 amino acids: CASSHRDQPQHF. The CDR3 nucleotides read TGTGCCAGCTCTCATCGGGATCAGCCCCAGCATTTT. The full variable domain, completed using reference TRBV18 and TRBJ1-5, is NAGVMQNPRHLVRRRGQEARLRCSPMKGHSHVYWYRQLPEEGLKFMVYLQKENIIDESGMPKERFSAEFPKEGPSILRIQQVVRGDSAAYFCASSHRDQPQHFGDGTRLSIL.

Worth noting for this clonotype: Since a much larger clone is just one base distant, this may be a read error. The CDR3 here is CASSFSRGQSENLFF. In DNA form, the CDR3 reads TGTGCCAGCAGCTTTTCGAGGGGGCAGAGTGAAAACCTGTTTTTT. The V call is TRBV11-2, the J call TRBJ1-4; 7 bases line up with TRBD1. Per germline, CDR1 SGHAT and CDR2 FQNNGV. This CDR3 is 15 amino acids long.

This chain links TRBV12-3 or TRBV12-4 with TRBJ2-1, with 10 bases that match TRBD1. The CDR3 extends over 15 amino acids. The V segment lost 3 bases and the J segment 7 bases; nucleotides outside the gene matches: 6. CDR3 nucleotides: TGTGCCAGCAGTTTCCGGGACAGGGGAGGGAATGAGCAGTTCTTC. This gives the protein CASSFRDRGGNEQFF.

V is TRBV20-1 and J is TRBJ2-3; D gene ambiguous. Germline CDR1 and CDR2: DFQATT and SNEGSKA (reference sequence). The CDR3 spans 13 residues. V was trimmed by 1 base and J by 2 bases, leaving 7 bases between them. The CDR3 region is CSARVPLTDTQYF. The CDR3 DNA reads TGCAGTGCTAGAGTCCCCCTCACAGATACGCAGTATTTT.

Worth noting for this clonotype: It may be a read error: a sequence one base away is much more abundant. J is TRBJ2-7 and V is TRBV29-1; D is tentatively TRBD1 or TRBD2 (5 bases each). V was pared by 4 bases and J by 2 bases, with 9 bases between. From germline, CDR1 is SQVTM and CDR2 ANQGSEA. CDR3 length: 12 amino acids. This CDR3 reads CSVAGDPYEQYF. DNA for the CDR3: TGCAGCGTTGCCGGGGACCCCTACGAGCAGTACTTC.

The chain joins TRBV5-1 to TRBJ1-2; TRBD1 matches at 7 bases. The CDR3 contains 15 residues. The trim removed 5 bases at V and 4 bases at J, leaving 11 bases unmatched. Germline CDR1 SGHRS, CDR2 YFSETQ. CDR3 loop: CASRRTGAEFYGYTF. The CDR3 nucleotides are TGCGCCAGCAGGAGGACAGGCGCCGAATTCTATGGCTACACCTTC.

Only a few counts were recorded for this clonotype. The chain recombines TRBV7-9 with TRBJ2-2, with D perhaps matching TRBD1 (5 bases). The CDR3 extends over 15 amino acids. The germline gives CDR1 SEHNR, CDR2 FQNEAQ (reference sequence). The germline V and J ends were trimmed by 5 bases and 5 bases, with 15 bases remaining between them. The CDR3 reads CASSITGARTGELFF. DNA of the CDR3: TGTGCCAGCAGCATCACAGGCGCGAGGACCGGGGAGCTGTTTTTT.

Only a few counts were recorded for this clonotype. This chain connects TRBV20-1 to TRBJ2-3; 8 bases match TRBD2. V dropped 4 bases and J dropped 4; count of bases not matched to a gene: 13. CDR1 DFQATT and CDR2 SNEGSKA come from the germline V gene (reference sequence). This CDR3 has 16 residues. CDR3 sequence (DNA): TGCAGTGCTAAGCAACCCGGGACTAGAAGGCCAGATACGCAGTATTTT. Translated, it gives CSAKQPGTRRPDTQYF.

The chain is built from TRBV10-3 and TRBJ2-3; 10 bases are a match to TRBD2. CDR3 length: 15 amino acids. Germline lookup yields CDR1 ENHRY and CDR2 SYGVKD. J lost 1 base, V lost 9 bases, and 7 bases had no gene match. For the CDR3, the DNA is TGTGCCATTATGGGAACTAGCGGGGGCACAGATACGCAGTATTTT. Residues: CAIMGTSGGTDTQYF.

This clonotype was counted a few times. The chain uses TRBV6-1 and TRBJ1-1; no firm D call. Germline loops: CDR1 MNHNS, CDR2 SASEGT. Trimming left V 6 bases short and J 4 bases short, with 21 bases between. The CDR3 has 16 amino acids. The CDR3 sequence is CASSVFSPKRGTEAFF. The CDR3 DNA sequence: TGTGCCAGCAGCGTCTTTAGCCCCAAGCGCGGCACTGAAGCTTTCTTT.

This clonotype was found many times. This chain connects TRBV9 to TRBJ2-7; no clear D. V lost 0 bases to trimming and J lost 6 bases, with 16 bases between them. CDR1 is SGDLS and CDR2 is YYNGEE in the germline V gene. The CDR3 is made up of 15 amino acids. In nucleotides, the CDR3 is TGTGCCAGCAGCGTAGTGCCTAGTCTGAAATCCGAGCAGTACTTC. Protein: CASSVVPSLKSEQYF. Full variable domain (outside the CDR3, taken from reference TRBV9 and TRBJ2-7): DSGVTQTPKHLITATGQRVTLRCSPRSGDLSVYWYQQSLDQGLQFLIQYYNGEERAKGNILERFSAQQFPDLHSELNLSSLELGDSALYFCASSVVPSLKSEQYFGPGTRLTVT.

This chain connects TRBV6-5 to TRBJ1-2, with unresolved D. The CDR3 has 11 amino acids. V lost 6 bases and J 2 bases, leaving 4 bases between the germline ends. Germline CDR1 is MNHEY and CDR2 is SVGAGI. Written as DNA, the CDR3 is TGTGCCAGCAGGACCAACTATGGCTACACCTTC. Amino acid sequence: CASRTNYGYTF.

Ten or more counts support this clonotype. V usage is TRBV6-5 and J usage is TRBJ2-1; D remains ambiguous. This CDR3 is 11 amino acids long. V was pared by 0 bases and J by 7 bases, with 1 base between. CDR1 MNHEY and CDR2 SVGAGI come from the germline V gene. CDR3: CASSYSNEQFF. The DNA of the CDR3 is TGTGCCAGCAGTTACTCGAATGAGCAGTTCTTC.

This clonotype has only a few counts. The chain has TRBV11-2 and TRBJ2-3, with D maybe TRBD2 (5 bases). Per the germline V gene, CDR1 is SGHAT and CDR2 is FQNNGV. Trimming removed 8 bases at V and 2 bases at J, with 14 bases between. CDR3 length: 14 residues. The CDR3 nucleotides are TGTGCCAGCGCCCCCCGGGAAAACACAGATACGCAGTATTTT. Translating it yields CASAPRENTDTQYF.

The chain joins TRBV10-3 to TRBJ2-1, with D perhaps matching TRBD2 (6 bases). CDR3 length: 18 amino acids. The V end lost 0 bases, the J end lost 6 bases, and 21 bases lay between the germline ends. Germline assignment: CDR1 ENHRY and CDR2 SYGVKD. CDR3 amino acids: CAISESEGTGFSPNEQFF. The CDR3 DNA is TGTGCCATCAGTGAGTCGGAGGGTACCGGGTTTAGTCCCAATGAGCAGTTCTTC.

The chain uses TRBV6-1 and TRBJ2-2, with 9 bases fitting TRBD2. Losses at the gene ends were 8 bases for V and 7 bases for J; bases not matched to a gene: 14. Germline values: CDR1 MNHNS, CDR2 SASEGT. The CDR3 sequence is 16 residues long. CDR3 sequence: CASSGGRASYGGELFF. The CDR3 DNA is TGTGCCAGCTCTGGCGGGAGGGCCTCGTATGGCGGGGAGCTGTTTTTT.

The V call is TRBV7-2, the J call TRBJ2-7; no reliable D call. Trimming left V 5 bases short and J 1 base short, with 12 bases between. The CDR3 loop spans 14 amino acids. Germline CDR1 reads SGHTA; CDR2 reads FQGNSA. The CDR3 DNA follows: TGTGCCAGCAGCCCGATAGTGGGGTCCTACGAGCAGTACTTC. This gives the protein CASSPIVGSYEQYF.

This clonotype has more than one count but fewer than ten. The chain uses TRBV6-5 and TRBJ2-3; D unclear. The CDR3 covers 14 residues. Trimming stripped 3 bases from V and 0 bases from J, with 7 bases between. Looked up from germline, CDR1 is MNHEY and CDR2 is SVGAGI. The CDR3, as DNA: TGTGCCAGCAGTTATACCCACAGCACAGATACGCAGTATTTT. It encodes CASSYTHSTDTQYF.

The chain links TRBV10-3 to TRBJ2-3; D remains ambiguous. Germline CDR1 ENHRY, CDR2 SYGVKD. The length of the CDR3 is 13 residues. With 4 bases removed from V and 2 bases from J, the gap between germline ends came to 7 bases. For the CDR3, the DNA is TGTGCCATCAGTGCGCAGTCCACAGATACGCAGTATTTT. As protein: CAISAQSTDTQYF.